This is a list of T cell receptor beta chains from one sample in a study of OX40 agonist ivuxolimab in advanced cancers. Sequencing was performed with immunoSEQ multiplex PCR; in TCRdb, only in-frame clones are kept and a portion is missing. The sample includes over 100,000 clones, 80% to 90% of them seen just once. The specimen was CD4+ or CD8+ T cells sorted from blood, collected in a trial of the OX40 agonist ivuxolimab. Every receptor here comes from an adult with an advanced solid tumor such as melanoma, head and neck, liver or kidney cancer. CDR3s include the opening cysteine and the closing phenylalanine or tryptophan. D genes are given only for firm matches. For some rows the clone size is stated as once, few or many, or as a class when expanded; others skip it.

j_call clone_size v_call d_call cdr3_aa cdr3_nt
TRBJ2-2 - TRBV30 - CAWSVQYTGELFF TGTGCCTGGAGTGTACAGTACACCGGGGAGCTGTTTTTT
TRBJ2-1 - TRBV5-4 - CATQGGVSNEQFF TGTGCCACCCAGGGAGGAGTAAGCAATGAGCAGTTCTTC
TRBJ2-3 - TRBV7-2 TRBD2 CASSFLPGGGLAPTDTQYF TGTGCCAGCAGCTTCCTCCCGGGGGGGGGACTAGCCCCCACAGATACGCAGTATTTT
TRBJ2-3 - TRBV11-3 - CASSPLGAVSTDTQYF TGTGCCAGCAGCCCCTTAGGGGCGGTTAGCACAGATACGCAGTATTTT
TRBJ1-1 - TRBV6-6 - CASRARGDLTEAFF TGTGCCAGCAGAGCCCGGGGGGATCTCACTGAAGCTTTCTTT
TRBJ2-5 - TRBV10-1 - CASSGSHQETQYF TGCGCCAGCAGTGGGTCTCACCAAGAGACCCAGTACTTC
TRBJ2-6 - TRBV5-4 - CASSFPTSSGANVLTF TGTGCCAGCAGCTTCCCGACCAGCTCAGGGGCCAACGTCCTGACTTTC
TRBJ2-7 - TRBV7-9 - CASEGLGEQYF TGTGCCAGCGAAGGATTGGGGGAGCAGTACTTC
TRBJ1-5 - TRBV19 - CASSIDMGLSNQPQHF TGTGCCAGTAGTATAGATATGGGCCTTAGCAATCAGCCCCAGCATTTT
TRBJ1-3 - TRBV6-6 TRBD1 CASPGGRGNTIYF TGTGCCAGCCCAGGGGGCAGGGGAAACACCATATATTTT
TRBJ2-5 - TRBV7-2 - CASSLDTDQETQYF TGTGCCAGCAGCTTAGATACGGACCAAGAGACCCAGTACTTC
TRBJ1-6 once TRBV7-9 TRBD1 CASSPGQVNSPLHF TGTGCCAGCAGCCCCGGACAGGTGAATTCACCCCTCCACTTT
TRBJ1-1 - TRBV23-1 TRBD1 CASSQPRGRTEAFF TGCGCCAGCAGTCAACCCAGGGGGAGGACTGAAGCTTTCTTT
TRBJ1-1 - TRBV9 TRBD1 CASSVGEGAPGTEAFF TGTGCCAGCAGCGTCGGAGAGGGGGCGCCGGGGACTGAAGCTTTCTTT
TRBJ2-7 - TRBV7-3 - CASSLMAGRSYEQYF TGTGCCAGCAGCTTAATGGCGGGCCGCTCCTACGAGCAGTACTTC
TRBJ1-1 - TRBV29-1 - CSVEVLGPEAFF TGCAGCGTTGAAGTACTCGGCCCTGAAGCTTTCTTT
TRBJ2-3 few TRBV7-2 - CASSLKVGRDTQYF TGTGCCAGCAGCTTAAAAGTAGGCCGAGATACGCAGTATTTT
TRBJ1-2 - TRBV19 TRBD1 CASSRQGNDYGYTF TGTGCCAGTAGTAGACAGGGGAACGACTATGGCTACACCTTC
TRBJ2-3 once TRBV18 - CASSPTADHDTQYF TGTGCCAGCTCACCAACGGCAGACCACGATACGCAGTATTTT
TRBJ2-1 - TRBV5-4 - CASSLASRISYNEQFF TGTGCCAGCAGCTTGGCCAGCCGAATCTCCTACAATGAGCAGTTCTTC
TRBJ2-4 - TRBV2 - CASSAGGNEAIQYF TGTGCCAGCAGCGCCGGCGGAAATGAGGCCATTCAGTACTTC
TRBJ2-2 - TRBV5-4 - CASSWGVQGRAELFF TGTGCCAGCAGCTGGGGGGTACAGGGGCGAGCGGAGCTGTTTTTT
TRBJ1-2 - TRBV5-4 - CASSMEGYYGYTF TGTGCCAGCAGTATGGAAGGATACTATGGCTACACCTTC
TRBJ2-5 - TRBV5-5 - CASTPGPDGTQYF TGTGCCAGCACCCCGGGACCCGATGGGACCCAGTACTTC
TRBJ2-1 - TRBV28 TRBD1 CASRGFHEQFF TGTGCCTCCAGGGGGTTCCATGAGCAGTTCTTC
TRBJ1-1 - TRBV4-3 - CASSQGQTLNTEAFF TGCGCCAGCAGCCAAGGGCAGACGTTGAACACTGAAGCTTTCTTT
TRBJ2-3 - TRBV10-2 - CASSEQTITDTQYF TGCGCCAGCAGTGAGCAGACGATCACAGATACGCAGTATTTT
TRBJ2-1 - TRBV2 TRBD1 CASSWTGDEQFF TGTGCCAGCAGTTGGACAGGGGATGAGCAGTTCTTC
TRBJ2-2 - TRBV6-5 TRBD1 CASSYDREVYTGELFF TGTGCCAGCAGTTACGACAGGGAAGTTTACACCGGGGAGCTGTTTTTT
TRBJ2-3 - TRBV30 - CAWSVGDTQYF TGTGCCTGGAGCGTCGGGGATACGCAGTATTTT
TRBJ2-5 - TRBV11-1 - CASSFGASVQETQYF TGTGCCAGCAGCTTTGGGGCTAGCGTCCAAGAGACCCAGTACTTC
TRBJ1-5 - TRBV15 - CATSGDLGAQHF TGTGCCACCAGCGGAGACCTGGGAGCCCAGCATTTT
TRBJ2-2 - TRBV5-1 TRBD2 CASSGAGVDTGELFF TGCGCCAGCAGTGGAGCGGGGGTTGACACCGGGGAGCTGTTTTTT
TRBJ1-1 - TRBV15 - CATSRGGPVGLGAFF TGTGCCACCAGCAGAGGGGGCCCTGTGGGACTCGGAGCTTTCTTT
TRBJ2-3 - TRBV7-2 TRBD2 CASSERTSPTDTQYF TGTGCCAGCAGCGAGAGGACTAGCCCGACAGATACGCAGTATTTT
TRBJ2-3 - TRBV18 - CASSSSTDTQYF TGTGCCAGCTCATCCAGTACAGATACGCAGTATTTT
TRBJ2-1 few TRBV2 - CASSENAEQFF TGTGCCAGCAGTGAAAACGCTGAGCAGTTCTTC
TRBJ2-2 - TRBV7-2 TRBD2 CASSLRTSGGPTGELFF TGTGCCAGCAGCTTACGGACTAGCGGGGGGCCCACCGGGGAGCTGTTTTTT
TRBJ1-2 few TRBV11-2 TRBD1 CASSSGQDNRGYTF TGTGCCAGCAGCTCGGGACAGGATAATCGTGGCTACACCTTC
TRBJ1-1 - TRBV27 - CASSPTLGGTEAFF TGTGCCAGCAGCCCCACACTGGGGGGCACTGAAGCTTTCTTT
TRBJ2-1 - TRBV13 - CASSHTGGGNEQFF TGTGCCAGCAGCCACACGGGGGGCGGGAATGAGCAGTTCTTC
TRBJ2-2 few TRBV7-3 - CASSFRQVNTGELFF TGTGCCAGCAGCTTCCGACAGGTTAACACCGGGGAGCTGTTTTTT